These T cell receptor beta chains were read from a single sample in a study of T-cell memory formation after mild COVID-19. TCRdb itself ran the 5' RACE reads through MiXCR, one entry per CDR3 protein. The profile covers some 300,000 distinct CDR3 sequences, with 20% to 25% appearing a single time and roughly 23% taken by the ten largest. Material: PBMCs or a T cell subset sorted from them (not recorded which). The receptor source for this set is a man aged 18 to 35 who had mild COVID-19 (a few samples of this study predate the infection). Cell type and time point are not known. The CDR3 runs from the conserved cysteine through the conserved F or W. A D gene is named only where the DNA matches it firmly. Some rows have no size entry. The others give once, few or many, or a class for an expanded clone.

v_gene: TRBV20-1; d_gene: NA; abundance: NA; j_gene: TRBJ2-3; CDR3nt: TGCAGTGCCCCTATGCCAGATACGCAGTATTTT; CDR3aa: CSAPMPDTQYF
v_gene: TRBV20-1; d_gene: TRBD1; abundance: NA; j_gene: TRBJ1-2; CDR3nt: TGCAGTGCCAAACCCCCGGGACAGGCGTATGGCTACACCTTC; CDR3aa: CSAKPPGQAYGYTF
v_gene: TRBV6-2/TRBV6-3; d_gene: TRBD2; abundance: once; j_gene: TRBJ2-1; CDR3nt: TGTGCCAGCAGCACCCGGACTAGCGGGCGAAGGGACAATGAGCAGTTCTTC; CDR3aa: CASSTRTSGRRDNEQFF
v_gene: TRBV12-3/TRBV12-4; d_gene: TRBD1; abundance: many; j_gene: TRBJ2-3; CDR3nt: TGTGCCAGCAGTCTCGATCGACAGGGGAGCACAGATACGCAGTATTTT; CDR3aa: CASSLDRQGSTDTQYF
v_gene: TRBV7-2; d_gene: NA; abundance: few; j_gene: TRBJ1-1; CDR3nt: TGTGCCAGCAGCTTAGCCCGAACTTACAGTCCTGGGAACACTGAAGCTTTCTTT; CDR3aa: CASSLARTYSPGNTEAFF
v_gene: TRBV9; d_gene: TRBD1; abundance: NA; j_gene: TRBJ2-1; CDR3nt: TGTGCCAGCAGCGCCTGGGGACAGGGGGCCGATGAGCAGTTCTTC; CDR3aa: CASSAWGQGADEQFF
v_gene: TRBV12-3/TRBV12-4; d_gene: TRBD2; abundance: few; j_gene: TRBJ2-3; CDR3nt: TGTGCCAGCAGAAAGACTAGCGAGGCTACGCAGTATTTT; CDR3aa: CASRKTSEATQYF
v_gene: TRBV20-1; d_gene: NA; abundance: NA; j_gene: TRBJ1-1; CDR3nt: TGCAGTGCTGGGGAAGCTCCGAACACTGAAGCTTTCTTT; CDR3aa: CSAGEAPNTEAFF
v_gene: TRBV5-1; d_gene: TRBD2; abundance: few; j_gene: TRBJ2-1; CDR3nt: TGCGCCAGCAGCTTGGTCTACGCGGGGGGTCGGGATGAGCAGTTCTTC; CDR3aa: CASSLVYAGGRDEQFF
v_gene: TRBV9; d_gene: TRBD1; abundance: many; j_gene: TRBJ1-4; CDR3nt: TGTGCCAGCAGCCCGGGACAGGGACGTGAAAAACTGTTTTTT; CDR3aa: CASSPGQGREKLFF
v_gene: TRBV6-6; d_gene: TRBD1; abundance: NA; j_gene: TRBJ1-5; CDR3nt: TGTGCCACTAGGGACAGGGCCGACAATCAGCCCCAGCATTTT; CDR3aa: CATRDRADNQPQHF
v_gene: TRBV7-9; d_gene: TRBD2; abundance: NA; j_gene: TRBJ2-1; CDR3nt: TGTGCCAGCAGCCCGCGGGGGGGGGCCCCCCTCAATGAGCAGTTCTTC; CDR3aa: CASSPRGGAPLNEQFF
v_gene: TRBV4-2; d_gene: NA; abundance: NA; j_gene: TRBJ2-2; CDR3nt: TGTGCCAGCAAGGTGGGGGTGAACACCGGGGAGCTGTTTTTT; CDR3aa: CASKVGVNTGELFF
v_gene: TRBV5-1; d_gene: NA; abundance: NA; j_gene: TRBJ1-6; CDR3nt: TGCGCCAGCAGCTTGCGGGGGATGGGTCTCTATAATTCACCCCTCCACTTT; CDR3aa: CASSLRGMGLYNSPLHF
v_gene: TRBV6-5; d_gene: NA; abundance: NA; j_gene: TRBJ1-2; CDR3nt: TGTGCCAGCAGTTACTCGGCGGGGGATCTTTATGGCTACACCTTC; CDR3aa: CASSYSAGDLYGYTF
v_gene: TRBV11-2; d_gene: TRBD1; abundance: few; j_gene: TRBJ1-1; CDR3nt: TGTGCCAGCAGGGGACAGGGTTTGGTGGCTTTCTTT; CDR3aa: CASRGQGLVAFF
v_gene: TRBV7-8; d_gene: NA; abundance: NA; j_gene: TRBJ2-1; CDR3nt: TGTGCCAGCAGCTTGTCTGAGACCTACAATGAGCAGTTCTTC; CDR3aa: CASSLSETYNEQFF
v_gene: TRBV29-1; d_gene: NA; abundance: NA; j_gene: TRBJ1-2; CDR3nt: TGCAGCGTTGAAGACAGGGACTATGGCTACACCTTC; CDR3aa: CSVEDRDYGYTF
v_gene: TRBV21-1; d_gene: NA; abundance: NA; j_gene: TRBJ2-2; CDR3nt: TGTGCCAGCAGCGGTCCTGGACCACGGACCGGGGAGCTGTTTTTT; CDR3aa: CASSGPGPRTGELFF
v_gene: TRBV7-2; d_gene: NA; abundance: few; j_gene: TRBJ2-1; CDR3nt: TGTGCCAGCAGCTCACAGGGTCCCAATGAGCAGTTCTTC; CDR3aa: CASSSQGPNEQFF
v_gene: TRBV29-1; d_gene: TRBD2; abundance: NA; j_gene: TRBJ2-1; CDR3nt: TGCAGCGTATCTAGCGGGGGGGCATTGAGTGAGCAGTTCTTC; CDR3aa: CSVSSGGALSEQFF
v_gene: TRBV4-2; d_gene: NA; abundance: few; j_gene: TRBJ2-2; CDR3nt: TGTGCCAGCAGCCAGGATGCCGGGGAGCTGTTTTTT; CDR3aa: CASSQDAGELFF
v_gene: TRBV6-1; d_gene: NA; abundance: few; j_gene: TRBJ1-2; CDR3nt: TGTGCCACCCTCCCCGGCACAAAACTGGGAGGCTACACCTTC; CDR3aa: CATLPGTKLGGYTF
v_gene: TRBV5-4; d_gene: NA; abundance: NA; j_gene: TRBJ2-5; CDR3nt: TGTGCCAGCAGCTCTGCGGGGGCGAACAAAGAGACCCAGTACTTC; CDR3aa: CASSSAGANKETQYF
v_gene: TRBV18; d_gene: TRBD1; abundance: NA; j_gene: TRBJ2-3; CDR3nt: TGTGCCAGCTCACCACGGGCGTCAGGGGGCGAGTATACGCAGTATTTT; CDR3aa: CASSPRASGGEYTQYF
v_gene: TRBV14; d_gene: NA; abundance: NA; j_gene: TRBJ1-3; CDR3nt: TGTGCCAGCAGCCAAGTTTTATCTGGAAACACCATATATTTT; CDR3aa: CASSQVLSGNTIYF
v_gene: TRBV12-3/TRBV12-4; d_gene: NA; abundance: few; j_gene: TRBJ1-5; CDR3nt: TGTGCCAGCAGTTTGATGCCGGGGGGCAATCAGCCCCAGCATTTT; CDR3aa: CASSLMPGGNQPQHF
v_gene: TRBV25-1; d_gene: NA; abundance: NA; j_gene: TRBJ2-2; CDR3nt: TGTGCCAGCATGGGGGGATCCGGGGAGCTGTTTTTT; CDR3aa: CASMGGSGELFF
v_gene: TRBV11-1; d_gene: NA; abundance: NA; j_gene: TRBJ2-1; CDR3nt: TGTGCCAGCAGCTGGGCAGGGGTTAATGAGCAGTTCTTC; CDR3aa: CASSWAGVNEQFF
v_gene: TRBV7-2; d_gene: NA; abundance: NA; j_gene: TRBJ1-5; CDR3nt: TGTGCCAGCAGCTTCTACGCGGGTCCCGACGGCAATCAGCCCCAGCATTTT; CDR3aa: CASSFYAGPDGNQPQHF
v_gene: TRBV5-1; d_gene: TRBD1; abundance: many; j_gene: TRBJ2-5; CDR3nt: TGCGCCAGCAGCTCGGGACAGGGACAAGAGACCCAGTACTTC; CDR3aa: CASSSGQGQETQYF
v_gene: TRBV3-1; d_gene: TRBD1; abundance: NA; j_gene: TRBJ2-7; CDR3nt: TGTGCCAGCATATCGGGACAGGGGAGCGAGCAGTACTTC; CDR3aa: CASISGQGSEQYF
v_gene: TRBV7-9; d_gene: NA; abundance: many; j_gene: TRBJ1-1; CDR3nt: TGTGCCAGCAGCTTAGAAAACAGGGAAGCTTTCTTT; CDR3aa: CASSLENREAFF
v_gene: TRBV5-1; d_gene: NA; abundance: NA; j_gene: TRBJ2-1; CDR3nt: TGCGCCAGCAGCCCGCAGGGGGGGGATGAGCAGTTCTTC; CDR3aa: CASSPQGGDEQFF
v_gene: TRBV20-1; d_gene: NA; abundance: few; j_gene: TRBJ2-3; CDR3nt: TGCAGTGCTAGAGATCCCCAGCGGAGCACAGATACGCAGTATTTT; CDR3aa: CSARDPQRSTDTQYF
v_gene: TRBV7-8; d_gene: NA; abundance: NA; j_gene: TRBJ2-1; CDR3nt: TGTGCCAGCAGCGTAGACTTACACCGCTCCTACAATGAGCAGTTCTTC; CDR3aa: CASSVDLHRSYNEQFF
v_gene: TRBV6-6; d_gene: NA; abundance: NA; j_gene: TRBJ1-2; CDR3nt: TGTGCCAGCAGAAAACGAAGCGATACTAACTATGGCTACACCTTC; CDR3aa: CASRKRSDTNYGYTF
v_gene: TRBV20-1; d_gene: NA; abundance: NA; j_gene: TRBJ2-3; CDR3nt: TGCAGTGCCCCCCGACTGTCGGGTGATACGCAGTATTTT; CDR3aa: CSAPRLSGDTQYF
v_gene: TRBV7-7; d_gene: NA; abundance: few; j_gene: TRBJ2-1; CDR3nt: TGTGCTAGCAGCTCTCGAGTCGGGGGCCGGGGTGAGCAGTTCTTC; CDR3aa: CASSSRVGGRGEQFF
v_gene: TRBV20-1; d_gene: NA; abundance: NA; j_gene: TRBJ2-7; CDR3nt: TGCAGTGCGCGGGGCCATAACTACGAGCAGTACTTC; CDR3aa: CSARGHNYEQYF
v_gene: TRBV6-6; d_gene: NA; abundance: NA; j_gene: TRBJ1-3; CDR3nt: TGTGCCAGCAGTAAAGGTCTTTACGACACCATATATTTT; CDR3aa: CASSKGLYDTIYF
v_gene: TRBV6-2/TRBV6-3; d_gene: NA; abundance: NA; j_gene: TRBJ2-1; CDR3nt: TGTGCCAGCAGTTACGGGCACTATGAGCAGTTCTTC; CDR3aa: CASSYGHYEQFF